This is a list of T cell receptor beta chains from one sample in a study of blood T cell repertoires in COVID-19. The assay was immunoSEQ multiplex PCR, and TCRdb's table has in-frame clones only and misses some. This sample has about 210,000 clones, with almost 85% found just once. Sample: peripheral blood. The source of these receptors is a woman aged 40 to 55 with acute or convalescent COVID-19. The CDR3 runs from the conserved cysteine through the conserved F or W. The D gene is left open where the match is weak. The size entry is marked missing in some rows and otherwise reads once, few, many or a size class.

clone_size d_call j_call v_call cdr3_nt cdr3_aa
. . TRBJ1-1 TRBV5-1 TGCGCCAGCAGCTTGGCCGGACTAGCGAACACTGAAGCTTTCTTT CASSLAGLANTEAFF
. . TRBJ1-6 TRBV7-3 TGTGCCAGCAGCTTGGCGGTGAATTCACCCCTCCACTTT CASSLAVNSPLHF
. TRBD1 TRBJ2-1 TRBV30 TGTGCCTGGTTTAATGGACAGGGGGTAGTCGCCTACAATGAGCAGTTCTTC CAWFNGQGVVAYNEQFF
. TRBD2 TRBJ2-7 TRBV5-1 TGCGCCAGCAGCTTGTACGCGGGAGAATTCTACGAGCAGTACTTC CASSLYAGEFYEQYF
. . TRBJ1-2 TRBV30 TGTGCCTGGAGTCGACAGACTAACTATGGCTACACCTTC CAWSRQTNYGYTF
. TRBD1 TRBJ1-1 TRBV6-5 TGTGCCAGCCAACTGGGACAGGGGGGCACTGAAGCTTTCTTT CASQLGQGGTEAFF
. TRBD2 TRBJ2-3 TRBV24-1 TGTGCCACCTGCCCAGCGGGAAGGACAGATACGCAGTATTTT CATCPAGRTDTQYF
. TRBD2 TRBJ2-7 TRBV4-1 TGCGCCAGCAGCCAAGTTGTTAGCGGGGGGGCCAGTATGTACGAGCAGTACTTC CASSQVVSGGASMYEQYF
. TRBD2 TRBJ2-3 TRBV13 TGTGCCAGCAGCACCGCTAGCGGCTGGACAGATACGCAGTATTTT CASSTASGWTDTQYF
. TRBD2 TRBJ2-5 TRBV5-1 TGCGCCAGCAGCCTGTCTAGCGGGGGGCCCCCCGGGACCCAGTACTTC CASSLSSGGPPGTQYF
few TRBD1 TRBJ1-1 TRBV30 TGTGCCTTTAGAGGGGACAGGGGGACCACTGAAGCTTTCTTT CAFRGDRGTTEAFF
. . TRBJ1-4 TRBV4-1 TGCGCCAGCAGCCAAGGTGAAGGCAGGGGACTGTTTTTT CASSQGEGRGLFF
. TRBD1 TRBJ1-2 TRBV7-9 TGTGCCAGCAGCTTTGGGACAGAGGGGAATGGCTACACCTTC CASSFGTEGNGYTF
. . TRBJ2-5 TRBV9 TGTGCCAGCAGCGGGGGACAAATCCAAGAGACCCAGTACTTC CASSGGQIQETQYF
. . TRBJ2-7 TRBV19 TGTGCCAGTAGTGAGGGACGGGCGGGGTACGAGCAGTACTTC CASSEGRAGYEQYF
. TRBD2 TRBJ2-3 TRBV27 TGTGCCAGCAGCCCCGGACTAGCGGTAGATACGCAGTATTTT CASSPGLAVDTQYF
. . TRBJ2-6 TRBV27 TGTGCCAGCAGTTTATATACAGGACCCCACTCTGGGGCCAACGTCCTGACTTTC CASSLYTGPHSGANVLTF
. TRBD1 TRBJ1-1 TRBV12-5 TGTGCTAGTGGTTTGGGACAGGGGTTGAACACTGAAGCTTTCTTT CASGLGQGLNTEAFF
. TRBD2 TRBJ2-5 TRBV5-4 TGTGCCAGCAGCTCGGGGGGAGGAGAGACCCAGTACTTC CASSSGGGETQYF
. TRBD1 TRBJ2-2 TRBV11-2 TGTGCCAGCAGCTTAGCCGGGACAGGGGGCAACGGGGAGCTGTTTTTT CASSLAGTGGNGELFF
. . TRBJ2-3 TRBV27 TGTGCCAGCAGTTTAACTAGAACTAGCACAGATACGCAGTATTTT CASSLTRTSTDTQYF
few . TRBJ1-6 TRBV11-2 TGTGCCAGCAGCTTAGCCCTTGGACAGAATTCACCCCTCCACTTT CASSLALGQNSPLHF
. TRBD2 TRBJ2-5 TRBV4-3 TGCGCCAGCAGCCAAGATTGGGCTAGCGGGAGTATGGAGACCCAGTACTTC CASSQDWASGSMETQYF
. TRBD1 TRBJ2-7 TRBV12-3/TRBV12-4 TGTGCCAGCAGTTGGGACAGGAATTCCGAGCAGTACTTC CASSWDRNSEQYF